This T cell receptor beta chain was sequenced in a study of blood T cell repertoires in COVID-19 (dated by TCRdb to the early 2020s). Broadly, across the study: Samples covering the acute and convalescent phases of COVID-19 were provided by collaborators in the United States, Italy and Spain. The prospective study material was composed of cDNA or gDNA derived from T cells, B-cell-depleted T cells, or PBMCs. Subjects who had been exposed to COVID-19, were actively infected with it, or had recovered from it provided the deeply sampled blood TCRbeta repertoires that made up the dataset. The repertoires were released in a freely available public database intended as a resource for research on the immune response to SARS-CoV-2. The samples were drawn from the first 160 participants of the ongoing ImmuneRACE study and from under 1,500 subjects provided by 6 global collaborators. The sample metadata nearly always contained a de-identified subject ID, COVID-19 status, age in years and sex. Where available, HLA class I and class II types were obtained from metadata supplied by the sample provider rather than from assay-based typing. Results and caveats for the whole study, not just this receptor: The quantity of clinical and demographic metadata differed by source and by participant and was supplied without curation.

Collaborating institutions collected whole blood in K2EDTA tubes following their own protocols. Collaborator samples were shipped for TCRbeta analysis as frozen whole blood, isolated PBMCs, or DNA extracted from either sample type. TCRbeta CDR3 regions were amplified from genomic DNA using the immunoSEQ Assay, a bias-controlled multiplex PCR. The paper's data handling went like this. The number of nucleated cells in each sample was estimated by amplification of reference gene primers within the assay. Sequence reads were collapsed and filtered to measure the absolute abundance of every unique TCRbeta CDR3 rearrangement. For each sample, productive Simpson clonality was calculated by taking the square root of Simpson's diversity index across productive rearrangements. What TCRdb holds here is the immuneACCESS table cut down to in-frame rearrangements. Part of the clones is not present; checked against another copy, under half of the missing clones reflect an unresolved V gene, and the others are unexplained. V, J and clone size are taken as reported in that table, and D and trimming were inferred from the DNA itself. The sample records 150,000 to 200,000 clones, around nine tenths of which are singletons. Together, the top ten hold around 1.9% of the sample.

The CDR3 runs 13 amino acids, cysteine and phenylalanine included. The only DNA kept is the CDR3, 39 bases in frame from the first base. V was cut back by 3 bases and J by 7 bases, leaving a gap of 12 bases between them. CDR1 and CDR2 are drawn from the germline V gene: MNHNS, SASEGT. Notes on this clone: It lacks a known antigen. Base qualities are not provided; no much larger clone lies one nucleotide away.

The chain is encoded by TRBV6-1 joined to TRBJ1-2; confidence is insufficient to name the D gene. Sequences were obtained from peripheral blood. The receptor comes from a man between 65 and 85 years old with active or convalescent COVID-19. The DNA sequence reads TGTGCCAGCAGTGATAATTACGAGGGTGGCTACACCTTC. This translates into CASSDNYEGGYTF.